This TCR beta chain was retrieved from a study of Ad26.COV2.S vaccination and SARS-CoV-2 variants. About the study: The study gave Ad26.COV2.S intramuscularly, once or twice 56 days apart. Notes on the study in general: Similar non-spike TCR breadth was seen in vaccine and placebo recipients. Reportedly, after vaccination the spike-specific CD8+ and CD4+ T cell responses displayed substantial breadth. The study found higher spike-specific TCR breadth in vaccine than placebo recipients.

Treatment indicated: some 19 received Ad26.COV2.S at low or high dose, single or two shots; several received placebo; per-sample allocation not given. At day 63 after the first vaccine or placebo injection, samples were drawn. Of note for this clone: The target antigen is unknown.

The V end lost 5 bases, the J end lost 3 bases, and 11 bases lay between the germline ends. Germline values: CDR1 SGHAT, CDR2 FQNNGV. This CDR3 spans 14 amino acids. TCRdb's table, derived via immunoSEQ multiplex PCR, lists solely in-frame clones and lacks some. This sample has 400,000 to 450,000 clones, with 75% to 95% found just once. The source material was peripheral blood, sampled in a trial of Ad26.COV2.S vaccine versus placebo. This receptor was taken from a person between 18 and 65 years old who received the Ad26.COV2.S COVID-19 vaccine or a placebo. The chain links TRBV11-2 to TRBJ1-3; D gene ambiguous. The chain's CDR3 is CASSPGTVGNTIYF. CDR3 sequence (DNA): TGTGCCAGCAGCCCAGGAACGGTTGGAAACACCATATATTTT.